The clone carrying this T cell receptor beta chain was seen only a few times. Its antigen remains unidentified. The source of the sample is a study of T cell repertoires in cytomegalovirus infection. On the study more broadly: Both a matching HLA type and CMV infection were indicated by public TCR beta signatures. Points from the study as a whole: Across the ex vivo response, the dominant clonotypes were HLA-C-restricted CMV-specific TCR beta clonotypes.

V was clipped by 6 bases and J by 1 base, with 12 bases between them. Germline V gene lookup returns CDR1 SNHLY and CDR2 FYNNEI. The CDR3 has 14 residues. TCRdb itself ran the reads through MiXCR, one entry per CDR3 protein. The data hold some 940,000 distinct CDR3 sequences, with approximately 31% observed a single time. Sequencing was performed on cultured CD8+ T cells from PBMCs, taken from culture after CMV antigen stimulation. The genes are TRBV2 and TRBJ1-1, with D perhaps TRBD1 (6 bases). The receptor's source is a human donor in good health (CMV status not recorded). Some clones in this sample may be carry-over from other donors' samples. The CDR3 DNA sequence: TGTGCCAGCAGGGAACAGGGTCGGAACACTGAAGCTTTCTTT. It yields the protein CASREQGRNTEAFF.